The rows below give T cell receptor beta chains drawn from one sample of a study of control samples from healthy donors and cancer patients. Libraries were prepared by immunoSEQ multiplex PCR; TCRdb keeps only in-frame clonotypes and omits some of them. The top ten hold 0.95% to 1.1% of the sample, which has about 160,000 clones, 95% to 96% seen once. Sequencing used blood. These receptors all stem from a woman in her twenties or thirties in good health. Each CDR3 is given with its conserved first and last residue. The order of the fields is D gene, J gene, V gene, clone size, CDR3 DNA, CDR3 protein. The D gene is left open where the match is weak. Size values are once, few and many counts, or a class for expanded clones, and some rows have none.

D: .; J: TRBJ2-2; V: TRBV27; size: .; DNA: TGTGCCAGCAGTTTATCGAGGACGGGGACGAGAGAGCTGTTTTTT; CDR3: CASSLSRTGTRELFF
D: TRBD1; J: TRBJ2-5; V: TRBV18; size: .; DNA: TGTGCCACTCTCCGAGGGACAGGAGGAAAAGAGACCCAGTACTTC; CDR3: CATLRGTGGKETQYF
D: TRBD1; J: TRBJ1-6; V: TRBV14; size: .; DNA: TGTGCCAGCAGCCAAGAGGGGACAGGGAATTCACCCCTCCACTTT; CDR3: CASSQEGTGNSPLHF
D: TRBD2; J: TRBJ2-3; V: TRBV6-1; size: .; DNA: TGTGCCAGCAGTGAAACTAGCGGGGGGGCGGATACGCAGTATTTT; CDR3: CASSETSGGADTQYF
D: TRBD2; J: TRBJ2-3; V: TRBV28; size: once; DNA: TGTGCCAGCATGGGGGGGGTCCGGGATACGCAGTATTTT; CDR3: CASMGGVRDTQYF
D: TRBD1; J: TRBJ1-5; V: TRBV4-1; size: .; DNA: TGCGCCAGCAGCCAAGTCGTCATCGGGACAGGCGCCCAGCCCCAGCATTTT; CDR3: CASSQVVIGTGAQPQHF
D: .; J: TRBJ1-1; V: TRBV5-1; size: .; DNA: TGCGCCAGCAGCTTGGACTCGATATTAGGGATGGACACTGAAGCTTTCTTT; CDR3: CASSLDSILGMDTEAFF
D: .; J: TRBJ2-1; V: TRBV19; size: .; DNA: TGTGCCAGTAGTCCTAGGGTGGCGGGAAGCTCCTACAATGAGCAGTTCTTC; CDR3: CASSPRVAGSSYNEQFF
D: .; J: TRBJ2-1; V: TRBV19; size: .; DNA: TGTGCCAGTAGTCCCTGGACCGACGCGGGCAATGAGCAGTTCTTC; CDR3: CASSPWTDAGNEQFF
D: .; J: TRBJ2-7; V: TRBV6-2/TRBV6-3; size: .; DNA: TGTGCCAGCAGTGATTGGGCCGACTCCTACGAGCAGTACTTC; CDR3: CASSDWADSYEQYF
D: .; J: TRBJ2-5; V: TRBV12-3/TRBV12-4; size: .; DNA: TGTGCCAGCAGCCAAGGAGCCCAAGAGACCCAGTACTTC; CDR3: CASSQGAQETQYF
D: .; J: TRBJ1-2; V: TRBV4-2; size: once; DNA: TGTGCCAGCAGCCAAGATCCTGGGCGGGACGGCTACACCTTC; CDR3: CASSQDPGRDGYTF
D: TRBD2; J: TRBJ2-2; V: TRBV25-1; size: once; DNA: TGTGCAAGCAGAGCGGGAGACATAAAAAACACCGGGGAGCTGTTTTTT; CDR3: CASRAGDIKNTGELFF
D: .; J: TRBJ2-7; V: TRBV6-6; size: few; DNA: TGTGCCAGCAGCTTAGACGGAGCCTACGAGCAGTACTTC; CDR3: CASSLDGAYEQYF
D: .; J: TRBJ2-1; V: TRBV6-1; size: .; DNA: TGTGCCAGCAGTGAGTTTAGCCGCTCCTACAATGAGCAGTTCTTC; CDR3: CASSEFSRSYNEQFF
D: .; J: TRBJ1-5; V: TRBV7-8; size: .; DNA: TGTGCCAGCAGCTCCTGGGGAGTCGAACAGCCCCAGCATTTT; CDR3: CASSSWGVEQPQHF
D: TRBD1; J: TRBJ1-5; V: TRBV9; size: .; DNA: TGTGCCAGCAGCGGTGGGACAGGCATTAATCAGCCCCAGCATTTT; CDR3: CASSGGTGINQPQHF
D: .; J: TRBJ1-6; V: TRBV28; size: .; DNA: TGTGCCAGCAGCGTTTCTAGGGACTTGTCACCCCTCCACTTT; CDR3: CASSVSRDLSPLHF
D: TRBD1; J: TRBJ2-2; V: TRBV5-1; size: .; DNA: TGCGCCAGCAGCTTACGGACAGGGAACACCGGGGAGCTGTTTTTT; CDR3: CASSLRTGNTGELFF
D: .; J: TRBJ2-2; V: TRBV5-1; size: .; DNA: TGCGCCAGCAGCTTGGGGCAGGGTTCAACCGGGGAGCTGTTTTTT; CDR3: CASSLGQGSTGELFF
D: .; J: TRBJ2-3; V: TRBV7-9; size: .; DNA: TGTGCCAGCAGCCTTGGGGTCTGGGATACGCAGTATTTT; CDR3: CASSLGVWDTQYF
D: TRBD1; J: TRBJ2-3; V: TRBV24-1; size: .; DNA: TGTGCCACCAGTGATTGGACAGGGCCCCAGGATACGCAGTATTTT; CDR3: CATSDWTGPQDTQYF
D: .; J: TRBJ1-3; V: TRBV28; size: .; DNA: TGTGCCAGCAGTCATAACCGGGTTCCTGGAAACACCATATATTTT; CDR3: CASSHNRVPGNTIYF
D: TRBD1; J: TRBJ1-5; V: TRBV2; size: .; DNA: TGTGCCAGCAGCGGGACAGGGAGGCAGCCCCAGCATTTT; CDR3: CASSGTGRQPQHF
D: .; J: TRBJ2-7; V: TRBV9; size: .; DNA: TGTGCCAGCAGCGTAGCTGACAGTTCCTACGAGCAGTACTTC; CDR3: CASSVADSSYEQYF
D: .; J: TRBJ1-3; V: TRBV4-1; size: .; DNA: TGCGCCAGCAGCCAAGATCGGGGCAGGACAAACACCATATATTTT; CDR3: CASSQDRGRTNTIYF
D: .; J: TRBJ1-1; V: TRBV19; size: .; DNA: TGTGCCAGTAGCAGACCGAACACTGAAGCTTTCTTT; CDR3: CASSRPNTEAFF